Listed here are 26 T cell receptor beta chains from one sample, sequenced in a study of CD8+CD57+ T cells in acquired aplastic anemia. Using genomic DNA as the template, TCR beta VDJ and CDR3 profiling was carried out. MiXCR, applied by TCRdb to the reads, yields one record per CDR3 protein. The table has about 260,000 distinct CDR3 sequences, about 80% seen once. For sequencing, patients were chosen who had shown expansion of CD8+CD57+ cells by flow cytometry. Sample: sorted CD4+, CD8+, or CD8+CD57+ T cells (not recorded which) from PBMCs. The receptors come from a human donor with aplastic anemia.

With respect to this clonotype: At one boundary the junction diverges from the germline segment, which might be a read error. The chain's CDR3 is CASSIASGGYNQHF. The CDR3 DNA reads TGTGCCAGTAGTATAGCTAGCGGGGGCTACAATCAGCACTTC. This rearrangement joins TRBV19 to TRBJ2-7; TRBD2 matches at 10 bases. The V gene's germline CDR1 is LNHDA and CDR2 SQIVND (reference sequence). This CDR3 region has 14 residues.

V usage is TRBV7-4 and J usage is TRBJ1-2; 8 bases line up with TRBD1. Trimming at V came to 5 bases and at J to 3 bases, leaving 8 bases not matched to a gene. The CDR3 is 15 residues long. Germline V lookup: CDR1 SGHVT, CDR2 SQSDAQ. The CDR3: CASSARTGPDYGYTF. Written as DNA, the CDR3 is TGTGCCAGCAGCGCCCGGACAGGGCCCGACTATGGCTACACCTTC.

Of note for this clonotype: No conserved phenylalanine or tryptophan is present at the end of the CDR3, so a read error is the likely explanation. The chain joins TRBV7-2 to TRBJ2-4, with 7 positions matching TRBD2. The J segment lost 13 bases and the V segment lost 1 base, leaving 4 bases of the junction unmatched. This CDR3 region has 12 residues. The germline V gene encodes CDR1 SGHTA and CDR2 FQGNSA. The CDR3 spells CASSLGPRGQYY. The CDR3 DNA reads TGTGCCAGCAGCTTAGGCCCGCGGGGGCAGTACTAT.

V and J are TRBV5-6 and TRBJ2-1; TRBD1 or TRBD2 may be the D gene (5 bases each). CDR1 is SGHDT, CDR2 YYEEEE, per germline. V was pared by 0 bases and J by 8 bases, with 18 bases between. The CDR3 has 16 residues. The CDR3 region is CASSLERDGRSDEQFF. The CDR3 region has the DNA TGTGCCAGCAGCTTGGAAAGGGACGGGCGGAGCGATGAGCAGTTCTTC.

The rearrangement links TRBV7-7 to TRBJ2-1, with a tentative D call TRBD2 (7 bases). The V end lost 11 bases, the J end lost 16 bases, and 27 bases lay between the germline ends. The V gene's germline CDR1 is SSHAT and CDR2 FNYEAQ (reference sequence). The CDR3 totals 13 residues. The CDR3 DNA reads TGTGCCGTTATTGGGGGGGCGGAGACCCAGTACTTCTTC. It translates to CAVIGGAETQYFF.

As for this clonotype: Because the CDR3 is missing its conserved closing phenylalanine or tryptophan, this is likely a read error. It is unclear where the CDR3 begins or ends on the DNA, so no DNA is shown, and the CDR3 is as TCRdb lists it. The chain joins TRBV7-7 to TRBJ2-3; whether TRBD1, the table's D call, matches the DNA was not checked. Germline values: CDR1 SSHAT, CDR2 FNYEAQ (reference sequence). A total of 13 residues make up the CDR3, ends included. The CDR3 region is CSPRIGASTLKLS.

As concerns this clonotype: A read error may account for a junction end that differs from germline. V gene TRBV7-9 combines with J gene TRBJ1-2; D unresolved. CDR1 is SEHNR, CDR2 FQNEAQ, per germline (reference sequence). The CDR3 totals 13 residues. Here the CDR3 reads CASKEASQNGYIF. The DNA of the CDR3 is TGTGCCAGCAAGGAGGCCAGTCAAAATGGCTACATCTTC. Full variable domain (rest looked up from reference TRBV7-9 and TRBJ1-2): DTGVSQNPRHKITKRGQNVTFRCDPISEHNRLYWYRQTLGQGPEFLTYFQNEAQLEKSRLLSDRFSAERPKGSFSTLEIQRTEQGDSAMYLCASKEASQNGYIFGSGTRLTVV.

As to this clonotype: Relative to the germline gene, one junction end is altered; a read error may explain this. V usage is TRBV9 and J usage is TRBJ2-3; D call uncertain. The CDR3 has 13 residues. Germline CDR1 and CDR2: SGDLS and YYNGEE. This CDR3 reads CASRVGSDTKYYF. CDR3 DNA: TGTGCCAGCAGGGTAGGGTCAGATACGAAGTATTATTTT.

The CDR3 is CAAHAGGSSYEQYF. The CDR3 DNA reads TGTGCCGCGCACGCGGGGGGGAGCTCCTACGAGCAGTACTTC. V gene TRBV10-3 combines with J gene TRBJ2-7; 9 bases align to TRBD2. Germline lookup yields CDR1 ENHRY and CDR2 SYGVKD. J gave up 0 bases and V 11 bases, and 8 bases lay outside the gene matches. The CDR3 runs 14 residues.

The count of this clonotype is one. One end of the junction fails to match germline, which may point to a read error. The gene calls are TRBV7-9 and TRBJ2-1; TRBD2 is a possible D gene (5 bases). CDR1 is SEHNR, CDR2 FQNEAQ, per germline (reference sequence). CDR3 length: 14 residues. CDR3 DNA sequence: TGTGCCAGCAGCTTAGTACCCGGGGAGCTGTATCATGGATTC. The encoded protein is CASSLVPGELYHGF.

This clonotype showed up just once. The germline gene is not matched at one end of the junction; a read error may be the cause. The chain joins TRBV15 to TRBJ2-3; no firm D call. Gene TRBJ2-5 matches the end of the DNA better, so the J call may be wrong. The CDR3 length is 14 residues. Germline loops: CDR1 LNHNV, CDR2 YYDKDF (reference sequence). The chain's CDR3 is CATSMAGSQDTQYF. CDR3 DNA: TGTGCCACCAGCATGGCCGGAAGCCAAGATACCCAGTACTTC.

Notes on this clonotype: Germline is not matched at one junction end, which may reflect a read error. The V and J genes are TRBV2 and TRBJ2-7; TRBD2 agrees at 7 bases. CDR3 length equals 18 residues. Germline V gives CDR1 SNHLY, CDR2 FYNNEI. The CDR3 is CASGGGQPGAQNSYEEYF. For the CDR3, the DNA is TGTGCCAGCGGGGGAGGGCAGCCTGGGGCGCAGAATTCTTACGAGGAGTACTTC.

The gene calls are TRBV11-3 and TRBJ2-1; D is ambiguous. Looked up from germline, CDR1 is SGHNT and CDR2 is YENEEA. The CDR3 has 13 amino acids. The V and J ends lost 0 bases and 8 bases respectively, with 8 bases between them. The CDR3 DNA sequence: TGTGCCAGCAGCTTAGATATGACCGATGAGCAGTTCTTC. Protein: CASSLDMTDEQFF.

Worth noting for this clonotype: This likely comes from a read error, as the CDR3 has no conserved phenylalanine or tryptophan at its end. The limits of the CDR3 on the DNA are not certain, so only TCRdb's listed CDR3 is given. The rearrangement joins TRBV2 to TRBJ2-1; TRBD1 reflects the table's D call only, with no check against the DNA. Termini included, the CDR3 measures 14 amino acids. The germline CDR1 and CDR2 sequences are SNHLY and FYNNEI. CDR3 sequence: CASGGGGTNTQQFC.

The chain combines TRBV10-3 with TRBJ1-2; 8 bases are a match to TRBD1. This CDR3 is built from 15 residues. Germline trimming cut 9 bases from V and 4 bases from J; bases unmatched to any gene: 13. From germline, CDR1 is ENHRY and CDR2 SYGVKD. CDR3 nucleotides: TGTGCCATGGGGACAGGTCGCAATCTAGGCTATGGCTACACCTTC. This gives the protein CAMGTGRNLGYGYTF.

V is TRBV24-1 and J is TRBJ2-1; 8 bases agree with TRBD2. Germline V gene lookup returns CDR1 KGHDR and CDR2 SFDVKD. The CDR3 is made up of 14 amino acids. V dropped 7 bases and J dropped 6; count of bases not matched to a gene: 7. DNA of the CDR3: TGTGCCACCAGGCCTAGCGGGTTCTGCAATGAGCAGTTCTTC. The encoded protein is CATRPSGFCNEQFF.

V gene TRBV5-8 combines with J gene TRBJ1-2; TRBD1 is a possible D gene (5 bases). Germline V gives CDR1 SGHTS, CDR2 YDEGEE. V lost 2 bases to trimming and J lost 4 bases, with 18 bases between them. This CDR3 contains 16 residues. The CDR3 loop reads CASSFSSGGGGYGYTF. CDR3 DNA sequence: TGTGCCAGCAGCTTTTCTAGCGGAGGCGGGGGCTATGGCTACACCTTC. Using reference TRBV5-8 and TRBJ1-2 for the parts outside the CDR3, the full variable domain is EAGVTQSPTHLIKTRGQQATLRCSPISGHTSVYWYQQALGLGLQFLLWYDEGEERNRGNFPPRFSGRQFPNYSSELNVNALELEDSALYLCASSFSSGGGGYGYTFGSGTRLTVV.

V and J are TRBV7-9 and TRBJ2-3; 7 nucleotides match TRBD2. The length of the CDR3 is 12 residues. CDR1 and CDR2 (germline): SEHNR, FQNEAQ (reference sequence). V was clipped by 11 bases and J by 6 bases; unmatched bases: 8. This CDR3 reads CAGRLGGDTQYF. For the CDR3, the DNA is TGTGCCGGCCGCCTCGGGGGGGATACGCAGTATTTT.

Details on this clonotype: Compared with germline, one end of the junction differs, possibly owing to a read error. The chain links TRBV7-8 to TRBJ2-1; D gene unclear. The CDR3 runs to 14 residues. Germline CDR1 SGHVS, CDR2 FQNEAQ. The CDR3 spells CASSLAGGRDTQFF. In DNA form, the CDR3 reads TGTGCCAGCAGCTTAGCGGGCGGTCGCGATACGCAGTTTTTC.

A note on this clonotype: The junction and the germline gene differ at one end; a read error may be behind it. This chain joins TRBV7-8 and TRBJ1-1; D uncertain. The CDR3 is 13 residues long. Germline V CDR1 and CDR2: SGHVS, FQNEAQ. The CDR3 DNA follows: TGCGCCAGCAGCTTAGCCAGCGGCCCTGATGCTCTGTTT. Translated: CASSLASGPDALF. The full variable domain, with the rest looked up from reference TRBV7-8 and TRBJ1-1, is GAGVSQSPRYKVAKRGQDVALRCDPISGHVSLFWYQQALGQGPEFLTYFQNEAQLDKSGLPSDRFFAERPEGSVSTLKIQRTQQEDSAVYLCASSLASGPDALFGQGTRLTVV.

The rearrangement links TRBV7-3 to TRBJ2-1; D might be TRBD1 (6 bases). Germline CDR1 reads SGHTA; CDR2 reads FQGTGA. The CDR3 totals 13 residues. The V gene lost 6 bases and the J gene lost 10 bases, with 16 bases spanning the gap. For the CDR3, the DNA is TGTGCCAGCAGTGATGGGGGCTTCCAGGAGCAGTTCTTC. This translates into CASSDGGFQEQFF.

The chain employs TRBV7-2 and TRBJ1-2; 9 bases agree with TRBD1. The CDR3 spans 15 residues. J lost 11 bases, V lost 5 bases, and 15 bases had no gene match. In germline, CDR1 is SGHTA, CDR2 FQGNSA. The CDR3 reads CASSLQQGAYDQYTF. CDR3 DNA: TGTGCCAGCAGCCTGCAACAGGGGGCATACGATCAGTACACCTTC.

This clonotype has more than one count but fewer than ten. The chain links TRBV5-1 to TRBJ2-1; the D is unclear. CDR3 length equals 13 residues. Germline V gene data show CDR1 as SGHRS and CDR2 as YFSETQ. V was pared by 4 bases and J by 12 bases, with 17 bases between. In DNA, the CDR3 is TGCGCCAGCAGCGATTACAGCATCAACACGCAGTTCTTC. Translating it yields CASSDYSINTQFF.

In regard to this clonotype: The CDR3 carries no conserved terminal phenylalanine or tryptophan, so it likely arises from a read error. The DNA is left out, because the CDR3 cannot be placed on it with certainty; the CDR3 is given as TCRdb lists it. V gene TRBV2 combines with J gene TRBJ1-3; TRBD1 was called by the table and not checked on the DNA. In germline, CDR1 is SNHLY, CDR2 FYNNEI. The CDR3 is made up of 15 amino acids, end residues included. CDR3 loop: CASREGGAAGNTIYL.

Points on this clonotype: This likely comes from a read error, as the CDR3 has no conserved phenylalanine or tryptophan at its end. The limits of the CDR3 on the DNA are not certain, so only TCRdb's listed CDR3 is given. The CDR3 region is CASGAGGTDTETHDP. This chain uses TRBV2 with TRBJ2-5; the listed D gene, TRBD1, was not tested against the DNA. The CDR3 adds up to 15 amino acids, both ends counted. The germline CDR1 and CDR2 sequences are SNHLY and FYNNEI.

Concerning this clonotype: A read error may explain this, as a much larger clone is one base away. The rearrangement links TRBV7-3 to TRBJ2-1, with 7 bases lining up with TRBD1. V shed 5 bases and J 11 bases; nucleotides not matched to a gene: 18. The CDR3 contains 16 residues. Germline V gene sequence: CDR1 SGHTA, CDR2 FQGTGA. The CDR3: CASSPQGTWGKTQQFF. The DNA for the CDR3 is TGTGCCAGCAGCCCACAGGGGACCTGGGGAAAGACCCAGCAGTTCTTC.